The clone carrying this T cell receptor beta chain rates as medium-sized. What it binds is not known. This entry is derived from a study of liver allograft versus peripheral blood T cells. Study as a whole: Peripheral blood of the recipients supplied T cell receptor repertoires that were compared with those in transplanted livers. The study's findings and limits: Reports indicated that T cell receptor repertoires inside liver allografts differed from those in peripheral blood.

The V gene's germline CDR1 is MNHEY and CDR2 SVGAGI. The CDR3 totals 11 residues. Trimming cost V 5 bases and J 5 bases, with 6 bases left between them. TCRdb reanalysed the reads using MiXCR and keeps one entry per CDR3 protein. The sample has 9,500 to 13,000 distinct CDR3 sequences, approximately 19% seen once. The chain recombines TRBV6-5 with TRBJ2-5; maybe TRBD1 (6 bases). This TCR was recovered from a human patient who had a liver transplant. Some T cells may be provided by the graft donor. The CDR3 reads CASSGGETQYF. CDR3 bases: TGTGCCAGCAGTGGGGGCGAGACCCAGTACTTC.